This T cell receptor (beta chain) was documented in a study of blood T cells in healthy people across ages. Alongside a J-beta primer mix, a sample-barcoded 5' primer served in a second PCR lasting 7 to 11 cycles. TCRdb itself ran the 5' RACE reads through MiXCR, one entry per CDR3 protein. The table shows roughly 500,000 distinct CDR3 sequences, with 25% to 30% occurring only once. This CDR3 is built from 16 residues. V trimming: 5 bases; J trimming: 9 bases; junction bases outside the gene matches: 13. The germline CDR1 and CDR2 sequences are SGHVS and FQNEAQ. J is TRBJ2-1 and V is TRBV7-8; TRBD2 aligns across 10 bases. The TCR was taken from a woman aged 70-85 years in good health. The specimen sequenced was blood. The DNA of the CDR3 is TGTGCCAGCAGCCCAAGGGAGCGGGGGGGCCTAGTTGAGCAGTTCTTC. This sequence encodes CASSPRERGGLVEQFF.